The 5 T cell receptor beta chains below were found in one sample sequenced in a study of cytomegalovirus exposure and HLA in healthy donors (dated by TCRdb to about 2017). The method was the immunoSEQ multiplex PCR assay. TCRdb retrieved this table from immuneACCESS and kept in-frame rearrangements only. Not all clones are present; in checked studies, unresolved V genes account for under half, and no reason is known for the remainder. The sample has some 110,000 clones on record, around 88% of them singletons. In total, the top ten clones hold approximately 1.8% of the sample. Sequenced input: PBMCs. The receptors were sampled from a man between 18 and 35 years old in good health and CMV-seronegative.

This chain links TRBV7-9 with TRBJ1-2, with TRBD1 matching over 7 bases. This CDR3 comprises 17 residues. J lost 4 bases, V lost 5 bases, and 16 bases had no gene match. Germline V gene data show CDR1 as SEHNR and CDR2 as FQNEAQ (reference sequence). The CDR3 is CASSPMNPPTGSYGYTF. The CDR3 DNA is TGTGCCAGCAGCCCAATGAACCCGCCGACAGGGAGCTATGGCTACACCTTC.

CDR3 coding DNA: TGCGCCAGCAGCTCCCTTCAAGGGAAACAGGGGGACGAGCAGTACTTC. As protein: CASSSLQGKQGDEQYF. The V gene is TRBV5-1, the J gene TRBJ2-7, with TRBD1 matching 8 bases. Germline-derived CDR1 and CDR2 are SGHRS and YFSETQ. This CDR3 has 16 residues. V was pared by 3 bases and J by 5 bases, with 13 bases of the junction left unmatched.

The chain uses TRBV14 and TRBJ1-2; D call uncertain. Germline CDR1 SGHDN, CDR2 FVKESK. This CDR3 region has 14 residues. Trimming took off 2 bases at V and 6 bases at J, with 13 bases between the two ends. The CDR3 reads CASSQNMRGDGYTF. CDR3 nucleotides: TGTGCCAGCAGCCAAAACATGCGGGGTGATGGCTACACCTTC.

The CDR3 protein is CASSHDRAATEAFF. For the CDR3, the DNA is TGTGCCAGCAGTCATGACAGGGCAGCCACTGAAGCTTTCTTT. The V call is TRBV6-5, the J call TRBJ1-1, with 7 bases matching TRBD1. This CDR3 is built from 14 residues. V dropped 5 bases and J dropped 4; count of bases not matched to a gene: 7. CDR1 and CDR2 from the germline V gene are MNHEY and SVGAGI.

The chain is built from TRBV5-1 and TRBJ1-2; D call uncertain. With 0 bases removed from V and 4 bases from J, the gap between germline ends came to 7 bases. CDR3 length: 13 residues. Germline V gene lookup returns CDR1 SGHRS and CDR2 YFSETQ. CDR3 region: CASSLAGLYGYTF. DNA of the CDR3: TGCGCCAGCAGCTTGGCAGGCCTCTATGGCTACACCTTC.